Below are 5 T cell receptor beta chains sequenced from a single sample in a study of OX40 agonist ivuxolimab in advanced cancers. Only in-frame clones appear in the TCRdb table, and some are missing; sequencing was by immunoSEQ multiplex PCR. The repertoire holds tens of thousands of clones, with approximately 90% as singletons. The source was CD4+ or CD8+ T cells sorted from blood, collected in a trial of the OX40 agonist ivuxolimab. The receptor set was obtained from an adult with an advanced solid tumor such as melanoma, head and neck, liver or kidney cancer.

This rearrangement joins TRBV29-1 to TRBJ1-2; tentatively, D is TRBD1 (6 bases). Germline V gene sequence: CDR1 SQVTM, CDR2 ANQGSEA. The CDR3 is made up of 14 amino acids. V dropped 7 bases and J dropped 0 bases, with 15 bases sitting between them. The CDR3 region has the DNA TGCAGCGCTTCCCCACAGGGTGCTAACTATGGCTACACCTTC. This gives the protein CSASPQGANYGYTF.

The chain couples TRBV10-3 to TRBJ2-2; tentatively, D is TRBD1 or TRBD2 (5 bases each). V gave up 5 bases and J gave up 10 bases, with 14 bases separating them. Germline CDR1 is ENHRY and CDR2 is SYGVKD. The CDR3 covers 13 residues. The CDR3 DNA reads as TGTGCCATCAGTCGGGACGCTATCGAGGAGCTGTTTTTT. Translated, it gives CAISRDAIEELFF.

In its sample, this clone was seen once. The chain joins TRBV5-4 to TRBJ2-1, with 8 nucleotides matching TRBD1. The CDR3 is 14 residues long. Germline V gene lookup returns CDR1 SGHNT and CDR2 YYREEE (reference sequence). V shed 3 bases and J 7 bases; nucleotides not matched to a gene: 6. The CDR3 sequence: CASSSSGGGNEQFF. For the CDR3, the DNA is TGTGCCAGCAGCTCTTCAGGGGGCGGAAATGAGCAGTTCTTC.

This chain uses TRBV11-2 with TRBJ2-7; D gene ambiguous. Trimming pared 2 bases from V and 7 bases from J, leaving 9 bases between. Germline V gene data show CDR1 as SGHAT and CDR2 as FQNNGV. The CDR3 contains 12 residues. Here the CDR3 reads CASSLPTHEQYF. In DNA form, the CDR3 reads TGTGCCAGCAGCTTACCCACCCATGAGCAGTACTTC.

The chain's CDR3 is CASSVQGNAGNTIYF. The DNA for the CDR3 is TGTGCCAGCAGCGTACAGGGAAATGCTGGAAACACCATATATTTT. The chain combines TRBV9 with TRBJ1-3; D perhaps matches TRBD1 (5 bases). In germline, CDR1 is SGDLS, CDR2 YYNGEE. The CDR3 is made up of 15 amino acids. V lost 1 base and J lost 2, with 10 bases in between.